This T cell receptor beta chain was obtained from a study of blood T cell repertoires in COVID-19. The wider study: From the United States, Italy and Spain came samples of acute and convalescent COVID-19.

Profiled with immunoSEQ multiplex PCR; TCRdb holds only in-frame clones, not every one. This sample has 250,000 to 400,000 clones, with around 89% found just once. Germline CDR1 and CDR2: SGHRS and YFSETQ. Trimming took 4 bases from V and 5 from J, leaving 14 bases between them. The length of the CDR3 is 14 residues. The rearrangement links TRBV5-1 to TRBJ2-3, with D maybe TRBD2 (6 bases). Sequenced material: peripheral blood. This receptor was taken from a woman younger than 45 with COVID-19, enrolled during active disease. CDR3 sequence (DNA): TGCGCCAGCAGCCTCGGGGGAGGAGGAGATACGCAGTATTTT. As protein: CASSLGGGGDTQYF. Variable domain in full (rest from reference TRBV5-1 and TRBJ2-3): KAGVTQTPRYLIKTRGQQVTLSCSPISGHRSVSWYQQTPGQGLQFLFEYFSETQRNKGNFPGRFSGRQFSNSRSEMNVSTLELGDSALYLCASSLGGGGDTQYFGPGTRLTVL.